This TCR beta chain was profiled in a study of tumor-infiltrating lymphocytes in primary liver carcinoma. RNA and DNA were co-extracted from roughly 20-30 mg of unsorted bulk tissue. The V and J ends lost 6 bases and 13 bases respectively, with 22 bases between them. Per the germline V gene, CDR1 is MNHEY and CDR2 is SVGAGI. The length of the CDR3 is 15 residues. Study conclusions and caveats: Overlap between tumor regions exceeded overlap of tumor with adjacent tissue or blood.

About this clonotype: Its antigen is undetermined.

Priming with a constant-region primer yielded TCR beta cDNA from roughly 490 ng total RNA. Researchers made the TCR beta libraries by running three nested multiplex PCR rounds with slightly modified ARM-PCR. A C-beta reverse primer was combined with TRBV1-TRBV30 forward primers in the first two PCR rounds, and each round had roughly 9 cycles. TCRdb re-analysed the multiplex PCR reads in MiXCR, keeping a single row per CDR3 protein. Altogether tens of thousands of distinct CDR3 sequences are present, more than 65% being singletons, with the ten largest covering roughly 19%. The specimen sequenced was liver tumor tissue from sampling region 1. As to subset: tumor region T1, superior pole. The chain combines TRBV6-5 with TRBJ1-6; perhaps TRBD1 as D (5 bases). The TCR comes from a man aged 35 to 55 with primary liver carcinoma and hepatitis B virus infection. The CDR3 spells CASSPGIGPSSPLHF. The CDR3 DNA sequence: TGTGCCAGCAGCCCAGGGATAGGGCCTTCTTCGCCCCTCCACTTT.